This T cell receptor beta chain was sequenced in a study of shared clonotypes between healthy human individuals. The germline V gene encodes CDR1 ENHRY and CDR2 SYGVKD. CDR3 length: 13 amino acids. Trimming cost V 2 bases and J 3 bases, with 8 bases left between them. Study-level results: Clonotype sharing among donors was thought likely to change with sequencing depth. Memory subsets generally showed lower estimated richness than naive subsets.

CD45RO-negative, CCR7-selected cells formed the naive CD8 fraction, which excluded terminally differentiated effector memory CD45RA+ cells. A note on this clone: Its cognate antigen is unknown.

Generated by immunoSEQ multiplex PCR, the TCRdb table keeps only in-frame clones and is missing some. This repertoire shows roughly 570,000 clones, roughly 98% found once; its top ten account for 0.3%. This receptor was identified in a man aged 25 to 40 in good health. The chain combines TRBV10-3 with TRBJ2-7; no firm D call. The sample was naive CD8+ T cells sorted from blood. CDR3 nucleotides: TGTGCCATCAGTGAGAAAGGGAACTACGAGCAGTACTTC. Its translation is CAISEKGNYEQYF.